The present entry profiles one TCR beta chain with its context. The target antigen is unknown. Produced via immunoSEQ multiplex PCR; TCRdb's table is partial and in-frame only. The sample holds about 9,000 clones; about 85% are singletons and the top ten take about 3%. Samples were taken several times over chemoradiotherapy. These data are taken from a study of chemoradiotherapy in HPV16-positive cancers. General study points: Functional assays defining HPV-specific T cells used only a couple of HPV16-positive patients.

Germline V gene sequence: CDR1 MNHNY, CDR2 SVGAGI (reference sequence). Trimming at V came to 5 bases and at J to 6 bases, leaving 4 bases not matched to a gene. The CDR3 contains 13 residues. Sequencing used tumor tissue, obtained from a patient who underwent chemoradiotherapy. The chain joins TRBV6-6 to TRBJ2-7, with 10 bases lining up with TRBD1. The clonotype comes from a human donor with HPV-associated anogenital cancer. In nucleotides, the CDR3 is TGTGCCAGCAGTGTGGACAGGGGGAGCGAGCAGTACTTC. Translated, it gives CASSVDRGSEQYF.